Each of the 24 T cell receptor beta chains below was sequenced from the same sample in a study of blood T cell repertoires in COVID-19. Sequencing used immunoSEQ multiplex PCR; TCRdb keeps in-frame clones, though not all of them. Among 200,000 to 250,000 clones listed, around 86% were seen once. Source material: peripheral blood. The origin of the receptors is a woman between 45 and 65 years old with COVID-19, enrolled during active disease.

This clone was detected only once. As DNA, the CDR3 is TGTGCCAGCAGCGCCCTAGTACAGGGAAATGAGCAGTTCTTC. Amino acid sequence: CASSALVQGNEQFF. V is TRBV9 and J is TRBJ2-1; D perhaps matches TRBD1 (6 bases). Looked up from germline, CDR1 is SGDLS and CDR2 is YYNGEE. The CDR3 is 14 amino acids. Trimming pared 3 bases from V and 7 bases from J, leaving 14 bases between.

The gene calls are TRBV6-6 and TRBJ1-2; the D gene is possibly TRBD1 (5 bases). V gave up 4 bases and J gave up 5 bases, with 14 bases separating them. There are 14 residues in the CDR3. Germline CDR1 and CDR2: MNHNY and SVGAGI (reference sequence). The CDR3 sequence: CASSSTGRVYGYTF. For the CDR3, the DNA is TGTGCCAGCAGTTCCACAGGCAGGGTTTATGGCTACACCTTC.

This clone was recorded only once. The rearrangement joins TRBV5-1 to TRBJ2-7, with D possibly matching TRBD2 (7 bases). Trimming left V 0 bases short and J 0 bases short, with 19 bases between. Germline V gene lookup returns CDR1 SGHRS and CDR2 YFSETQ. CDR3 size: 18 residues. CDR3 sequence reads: CASSLVGGGDKLSYEQYF. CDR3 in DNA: TGCGCCAGCAGCTTGGTGGGAGGGGGGGATAAACTCTCCTACGAGCAGTACTTC.

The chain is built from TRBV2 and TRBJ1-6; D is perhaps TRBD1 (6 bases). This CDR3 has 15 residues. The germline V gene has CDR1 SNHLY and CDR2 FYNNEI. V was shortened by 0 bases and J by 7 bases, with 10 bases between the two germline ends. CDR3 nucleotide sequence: TGTGCCAGCAGTGAAGCGACAGGAGGAAATTCACCCCTCCACTTT. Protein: CASSEATGGNSPLHF. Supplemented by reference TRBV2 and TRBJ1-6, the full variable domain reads EPEVTQTPSHQVTQMGQEVILRCVPISNHLYFYWYRQILGQKVEFLVSFYNNEISEKSEIFDDQFSVERPDGSNFTLKIRSTKLEDSAMYFCASSEATGGNSPLHFGNGTRLTVT.

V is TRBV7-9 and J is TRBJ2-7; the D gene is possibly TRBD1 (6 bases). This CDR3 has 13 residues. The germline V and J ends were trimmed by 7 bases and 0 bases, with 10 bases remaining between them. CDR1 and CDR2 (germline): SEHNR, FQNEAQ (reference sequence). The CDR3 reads CASMRGSSYEQYF. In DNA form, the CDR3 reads TGTGCCAGCATGAGGGGGAGCTCCTACGAGCAGTACTTC.

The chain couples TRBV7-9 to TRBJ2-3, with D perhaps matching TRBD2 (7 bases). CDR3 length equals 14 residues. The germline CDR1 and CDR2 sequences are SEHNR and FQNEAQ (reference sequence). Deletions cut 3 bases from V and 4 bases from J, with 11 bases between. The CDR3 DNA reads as TGTGCCAGCAGCTTCTCGGGGGGCCCAGATACGCAGTATTTT. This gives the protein CASSFSGGPDTQYF. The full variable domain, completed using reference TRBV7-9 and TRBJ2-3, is DTGVSQNPRHKITKRGQNVTFRCDPISEHNRLYWYRQTLGQGPEFLTYFQNEAQLEKSRLLSDRFSAERPKGSFSTLEIQRTEQGDSAMYLCASSFSGGPDTQYFGPGTRLTVL.

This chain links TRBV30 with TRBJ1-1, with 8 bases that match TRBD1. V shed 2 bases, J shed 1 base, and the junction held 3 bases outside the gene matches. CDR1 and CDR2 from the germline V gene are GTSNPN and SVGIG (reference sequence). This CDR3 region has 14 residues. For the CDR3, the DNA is TGTGCCTGGAGTCTAGGGACAGGGAACACTGAAGCTTTCTTT. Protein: CAWSLGTGNTEAFF.

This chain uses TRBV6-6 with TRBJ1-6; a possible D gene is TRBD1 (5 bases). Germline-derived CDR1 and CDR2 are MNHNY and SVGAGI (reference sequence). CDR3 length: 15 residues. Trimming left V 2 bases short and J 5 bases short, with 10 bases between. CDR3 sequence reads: CASSYGGRHNSPLHF. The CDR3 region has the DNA TGTGCCAGCAGTTACGGGGGGAGACATAATTCACCCCTCCACTTT.

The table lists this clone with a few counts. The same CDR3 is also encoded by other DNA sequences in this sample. In DNA form, the CDR3 reads TGTGCCAGCAGCCAAGACAGGGGGTATGGCTACACCTTC. This gives the protein CASSQDRGYGYTF. The gene calls are TRBV14 and TRBJ1-2; 7 bases match TRBD1. This CDR3 spans 13 amino acids. CDR1 is SGHDN and CDR2 is FVKESK in the germline V gene. The J segment lost 5 bases and the V segment lost 0 bases, leaving 0 bases of the junction unmatched.

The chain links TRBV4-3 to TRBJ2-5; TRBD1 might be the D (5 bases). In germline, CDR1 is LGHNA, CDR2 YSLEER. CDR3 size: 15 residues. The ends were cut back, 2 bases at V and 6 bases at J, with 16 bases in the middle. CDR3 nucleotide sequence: TGCGCCAGCAGCCAAAAAGCAGGGTTCGGAAAGACCCAGTACTTC. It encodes CASSQKAGFGKTQYF.

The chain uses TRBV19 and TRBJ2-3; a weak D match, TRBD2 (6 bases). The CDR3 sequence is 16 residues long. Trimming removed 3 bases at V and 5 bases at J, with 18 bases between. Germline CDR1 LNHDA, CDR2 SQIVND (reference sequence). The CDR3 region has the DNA TGTGCCAGTAGTATGACAGCGGGCCGGCCTGGAGATACGCAGTATTTT. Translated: CASSMTAGRPGDTQYF.

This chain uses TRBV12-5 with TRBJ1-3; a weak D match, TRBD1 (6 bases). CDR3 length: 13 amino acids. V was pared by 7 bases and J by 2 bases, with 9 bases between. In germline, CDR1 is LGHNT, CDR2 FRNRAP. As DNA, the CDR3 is TGTGCTAGTGATAACAGGGCTGGAAACACCATATATTTT. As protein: CASDNRAGNTIYF.

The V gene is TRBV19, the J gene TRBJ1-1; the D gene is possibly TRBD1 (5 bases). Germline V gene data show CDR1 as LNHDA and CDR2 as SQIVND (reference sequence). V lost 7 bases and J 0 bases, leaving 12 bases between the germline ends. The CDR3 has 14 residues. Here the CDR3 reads CASIPAGMNTEAFF. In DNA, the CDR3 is TGTGCCAGTATCCCCGCAGGGATGAACACTGAAGCTTTCTTT.

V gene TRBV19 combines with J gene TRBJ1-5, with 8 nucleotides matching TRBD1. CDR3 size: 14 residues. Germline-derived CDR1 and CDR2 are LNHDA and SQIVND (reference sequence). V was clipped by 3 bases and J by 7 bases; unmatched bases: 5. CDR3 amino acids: CASSIGQGDQPQHF. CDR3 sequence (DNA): TGTGCCAGTAGTATCGGACAGGGAGACCAGCCCCAGCATTTT.

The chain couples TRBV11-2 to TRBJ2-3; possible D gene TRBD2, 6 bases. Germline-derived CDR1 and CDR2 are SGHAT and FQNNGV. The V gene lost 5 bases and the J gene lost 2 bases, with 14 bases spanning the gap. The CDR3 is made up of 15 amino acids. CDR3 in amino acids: CASSLGGVHTDTQYF. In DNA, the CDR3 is TGTGCCAGCAGCCTCGGCGGGGTCCACACAGATACGCAGTATTTT.

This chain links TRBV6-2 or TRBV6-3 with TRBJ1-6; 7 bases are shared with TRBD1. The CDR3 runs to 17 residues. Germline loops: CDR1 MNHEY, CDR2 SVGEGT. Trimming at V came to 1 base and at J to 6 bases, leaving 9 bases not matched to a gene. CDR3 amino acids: CASSYYESGQVNSPLHF. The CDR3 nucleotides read TGTGCCAGCAGTTACTACGAATCCGGACAGGTTAATTCACCCCTCCACTTT.

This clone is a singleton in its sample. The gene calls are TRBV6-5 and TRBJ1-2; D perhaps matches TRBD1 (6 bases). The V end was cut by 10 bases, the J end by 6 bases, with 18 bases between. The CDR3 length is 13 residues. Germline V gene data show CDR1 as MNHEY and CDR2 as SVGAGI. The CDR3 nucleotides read TGTGCCACAACAAACAGGGATGGGAATGGCTACACCTTC. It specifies CATTNRDGNGYTF.

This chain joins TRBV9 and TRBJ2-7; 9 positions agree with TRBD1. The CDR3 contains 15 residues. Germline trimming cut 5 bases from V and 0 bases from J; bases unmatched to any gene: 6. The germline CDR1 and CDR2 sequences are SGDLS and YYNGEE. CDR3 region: CASSSGQGSSYEQYF. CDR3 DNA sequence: TGTGCCAGCAGTTCCGGACAGGGGAGCTCCTACGAGCAGTACTTC.

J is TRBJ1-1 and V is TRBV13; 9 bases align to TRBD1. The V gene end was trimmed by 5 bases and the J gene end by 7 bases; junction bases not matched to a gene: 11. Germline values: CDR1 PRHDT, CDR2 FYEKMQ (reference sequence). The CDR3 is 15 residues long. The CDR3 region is CASSPQTGGANEAFF. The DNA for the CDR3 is TGTGCCAGCAGCCCTCAGACAGGGGGTGCGAATGAAGCTTTCTTT.

DNA of the CDR3: TGCGCCAGCAGCCAAGAAGACAGGAGCTCCTACAATGAGCAGTTCTTC. Protein: CASSQEDRSSYNEQFF. The V call is TRBV4-3, the J call TRBJ2-1, with a tentative D call TRBD1 (6 bases). Trimming pared 0 bases from V and 0 bases from J, leaving 9 bases between. Germline-derived CDR1 and CDR2 are LGHNA and YSLEER. The CDR3 runs to 16 residues.

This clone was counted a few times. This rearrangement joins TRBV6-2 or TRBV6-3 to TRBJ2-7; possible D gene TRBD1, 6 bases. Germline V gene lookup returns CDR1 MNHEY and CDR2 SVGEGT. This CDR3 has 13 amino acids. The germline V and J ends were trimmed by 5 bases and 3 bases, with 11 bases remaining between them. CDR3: CASSRGGRYEQYF. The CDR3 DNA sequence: TGTGCCAGCAGTAGAGGGGGTCGCTACGAGCAGTACTTC.

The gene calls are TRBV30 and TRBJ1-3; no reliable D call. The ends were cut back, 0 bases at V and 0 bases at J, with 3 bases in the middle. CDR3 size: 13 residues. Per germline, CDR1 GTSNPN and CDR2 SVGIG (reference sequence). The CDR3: CAWSVFSGNTIYF. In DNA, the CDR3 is TGTGCCTGGAGTGTCTTCTCTGGAAACACCATATATTTT.

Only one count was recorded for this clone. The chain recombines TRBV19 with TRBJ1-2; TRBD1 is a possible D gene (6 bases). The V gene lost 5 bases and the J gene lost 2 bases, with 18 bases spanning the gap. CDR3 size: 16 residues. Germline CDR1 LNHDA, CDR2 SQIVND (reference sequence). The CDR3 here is CASSPPRTVSNYGYTF. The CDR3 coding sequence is TGTGCCAGTAGTCCTCCTCGGACAGTAAGCAACTATGGCTACACCTTC.

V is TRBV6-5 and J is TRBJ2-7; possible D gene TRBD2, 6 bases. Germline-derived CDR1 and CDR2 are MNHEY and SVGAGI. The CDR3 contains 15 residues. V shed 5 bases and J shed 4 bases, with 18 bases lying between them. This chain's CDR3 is CASSPSSGGVYEQYV. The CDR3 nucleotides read TGTGCCAGCAGTCCCTCTAGTGGCGGGGTATACGAGCAGTACGTC.